This T cell receptor beta chain emerged from a study of CD8 T cell repertoires and HIV-1 epitope variants. As for the study in general: An approximately nine-day culture received IL-2, IL-7 and IL-15 on days 3 and 7.

Remarks on this clone: Its specificity is not known.

CDR3 length: 18 residues. Between the trimmed V and J ends, which lost 4 bases and 3 bases, there was a span of 24 bases. Germline assignment: CDR1 SNHLY and CDR2 FYNNEI. Profiled with immunoSEQ multiplex PCR; TCRdb holds only in-frame clones, not every one. The table records 2,500 to 3,000 clones, around two thirds of them present only once. This rearrangement joins TRBV2 to TRBJ1-1, with a possible D match to TRBD1 (5 bases). The receptor was derived from a male donor with HIV. The sample taken for sequencing was cultured CD8+ T cells derived from PBMCs. The CDR3 DNA follows: TGTGCCAGCAGTGGACCCGACGACAGCTCGAATGCGGACACTGAAGCTTTCTTT. Translated: CASSGPDDSSNADTEAFF.